This TCR beta chain was identified in a study of blood T cell repertoires in COVID-19. Study as a whole: Sample material is recorded as cDNA or gDNA derived from T cells, B-cell-depleted T cells, or PBMCs.

Germline CDR1 and CDR2: LNHDA and SQIVND (reference sequence). CDR3 length: 16 amino acids. Trimming stripped 7 bases from V and 1 base from J, with 16 bases between. The repertoire was sequenced with immunoSEQ multiplex PCR; TCRdb's copy has only in-frame clones and lacks some. This table holds about 120,000 clones, more than 75% found once. Seattle's enrolled individuals joined amid active infection and were then monitored longitudinally. The sequencing sample was made of peripheral blood. The rearrangement uses TRBV19 and TRBJ2-2; a possible D gene is TRBD2 (5 bases). This receptor was taken from a man aged 55 to 69 with COVID-19, enrolled during active disease. CDR3 coding DNA: TGTGCCAGTATCCCCCGCCCAGCGGAGAACACCGGGGAGCTGTTTTTT. As protein: CASIPRPAENTGELFF.